The entry below describes one T cell receptor beta chain. This specimen includes other DNA sequences encoding the same CDR3. This sample stems from a study of shared clonotypes between healthy human individuals. Study overall: CD4 naive cells filled three plates per donor, CD4 memory three, CD8 naive two and CD8 memory one.

Positively selected for CCR7, the CD45RO-negative cells used as naive CD8 cells excluded terminally differentiated effector memory CD45RA+ cells. Genomic DNA per cell subset filled all wells of several immunoSEQ plates. The repertoire was sequenced with immunoSEQ multiplex PCR; TCRdb's copy has only in-frame clones and lacks some. Seen here are about 2.1 million clones, 80% to 95% observed once, and the top ten hold about 1.6%. Germline assignment: CDR1 LNHDA and CDR2 SQIVND (reference sequence). The CDR3 runs to 15 residues. Trimming took off 3 bases at V and 0 bases at J, with 8 bases between the two ends.

What was sequenced was naive CD8+ T cells from PBMCs. The V call is TRBV19, the J call TRBJ2-2; no reliable D call. The clonotype was recovered from a man aged 18 to 29 in good health. Some clones in this sample may be carry-over from other donors' samples. The CDR3 reads CASSMGTANTGELFF. CDR3 DNA sequence: TGTGCCAGTAGTATGGGCACCGCGAACACCGGGGAGCTGTTTTTT. Using reference TRBV19 and TRBJ2-2 for the parts outside the CDR3, the full variable domain is DGGITQSPKYLFRKEGQNVTLSCEQNLNHDAMYWYRQDPGQGLRLIYYSQIVNDFQKGDIAEGYSVSREKKESFPLTVTSAQKNPTAFYLCASSMGTANTGELFFGEGSRLTVL.